Each of the 5 T cell receptor beta chains below was sequenced from the same sample in a study of T cells in Graves' hyperthyroidism and ophthalmopathy. From RNA transcripts, TCR beta CDR3 regions were amplified. A set of HTBI primers served as the primers for a first-round RT-PCR of the TCR CDR3. Using its own MiXCR run on the multiplex PCR reads, TCRdb lists one record per CDR3 protein. Among hundreds of thousands of distinct CDR3 sequences listed, 16% were seen once. Source material: blood. The source is a woman younger than 30 with Graves' hyperthyroidism.

The DNA for the CDR3 is TGCAGCGTTGACTGGACAGAGCTCGGCTACACCTTC. This codes for CSVDWTELGYTF. The gene calls are TRBV29-1 and TRBJ1-2; a weak D match, TRBD1 (6 bases). Germline CDR1 and CDR2: SQVTM and ANQGSEA. V gave up 3 bases and J gave up 8 bases, with 13 bases separating them. This CDR3 comprises 12 residues.

This clonotype was counted ten times or more. The chain uses TRBV12-3 or TRBV12-4 and TRBJ1-5; D is possibly TRBD1 (5 bases). Between the trimmed V and J ends, which lost 5 bases and 0 bases, there was a span of 11 bases. The CDR3 totals 15 residues. In nucleotides, the CDR3 is TGTGCCAGCAGTACAGGACACCTTAGCAATCAGCCCCAGCATTTT. It codes for CASSTGHLSNQPQHF.

The rearrangement joins TRBV10-1 to TRBJ2-7, with D uncertain. The CDR3 consists of 12 residues. Trimming shortened V by 2 bases and J by 4 bases, and 6 bases separated the two germline ends. Germline values: CDR1 WNHNN, CDR2 SYGVQD (reference sequence). Written as DNA, the CDR3 is TGCGCCAGCAGTGAGACAGTTTACGAGCAGTACTTC. It specifies CASSETVYEQYF.

This clonotype was counted at least ten times. The rearrangement links TRBV27 to TRBJ2-3; D is uncertain. Between the trimmed V and J ends, which lost 0 bases and 2 bases, there was a span of 6 bases. The CDR3 runs 14 residues. The germline CDR1 and CDR2 sequences are MNHEY and SMNVEV (reference sequence). The CDR3 DNA reads as TGTGCCAGCAGTTTATCATACGTCACAGATACGCAGTATTTT. It yields the protein CASSLSYVTDTQYF.

Ten or more counts support this clonotype. The DNA for the CDR3 is TGTGCCAGCAGCTCGCGGACAGGATCGGAGACCCAGTACTTC. Translating it yields CASSSRTGSETQYF. The chain carries TRBV7-9 and TRBJ2-5; 7 nucleotides agree with TRBD1. CDR3 size: 14 residues. Unmatched junction bases numbered 7, after V lost 4 bases and J lost 5 bases. CDR1 SEHNR and CDR2 FQNEAQ come from the germline V gene (reference sequence).